This T cell receptor (beta chain) comes out of a study of T cell responses to AZD1222 COVID-19 vaccine. Points from the study as a whole: A rise in Spike-specific TCR breadth and depth followed two AZD1222 doses.

A word on this clone: The antigen is unknown.

Trimming cost V 2 bases and J 0 bases, with 7 bases left between them. Germline values: CDR1 MNHEY, CDR2 SVGEGT. This CDR3 spans 14 amino acids. Using immunoSEQ multiplex PCR, the repertoire was profiled, and TCRdb retains in-frame clones only, with some absent. The table lists about 99,000 clones, over 80% of them singletons, with roughly 20% in the top ten. The sequences come from peripheral blood, collected on day 0 of AZD1222 vaccination. The chain uses TRBV6-2 or TRBV6-3 and TRBJ1-1; D call uncertain. This receptor was obtained from an adult in good health. Here the CDR3 DNA reads TGTGCCAGCAGTTACAGCCAGCTGAACACTGAAGCTTTCTTT. It codes for CASSYSQLNTEAFF.